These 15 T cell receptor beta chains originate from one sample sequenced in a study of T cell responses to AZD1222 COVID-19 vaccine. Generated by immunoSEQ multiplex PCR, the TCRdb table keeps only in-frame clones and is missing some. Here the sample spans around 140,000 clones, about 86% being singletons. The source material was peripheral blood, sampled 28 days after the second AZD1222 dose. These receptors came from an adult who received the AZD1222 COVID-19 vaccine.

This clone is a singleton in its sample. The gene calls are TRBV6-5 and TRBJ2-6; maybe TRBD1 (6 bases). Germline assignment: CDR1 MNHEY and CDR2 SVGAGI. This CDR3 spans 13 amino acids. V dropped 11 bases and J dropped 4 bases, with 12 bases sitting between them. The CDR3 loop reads CAVLGAGANVLTF. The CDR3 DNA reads TGTGCCGTCCTGGGGGCGGGGGCCAACGTCCTGACTTTC.

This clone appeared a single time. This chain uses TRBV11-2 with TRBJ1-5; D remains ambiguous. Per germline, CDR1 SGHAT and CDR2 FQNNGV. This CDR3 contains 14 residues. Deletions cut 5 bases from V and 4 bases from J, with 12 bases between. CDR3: CASSENTGNQPQHF. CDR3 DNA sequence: TGTGCCAGCAGCGAAAACACCGGGAATCAGCCCCAGCATTTT.

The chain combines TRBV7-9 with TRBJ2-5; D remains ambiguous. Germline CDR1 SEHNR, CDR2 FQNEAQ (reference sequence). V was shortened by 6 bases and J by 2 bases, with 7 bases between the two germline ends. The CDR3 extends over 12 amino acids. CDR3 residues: CASSIAQETQYF. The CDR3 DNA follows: TGTGCCAGCAGTATAGCACAAGAGACCCAGTACTTC.

Here the CDR3 DNA reads TGTGCCATCCTCGCACTCGTGGAGACCCAGTACTTC. Its protein product is CAILALVETQYF. The J gene is TRBJ2-5, the V gene TRBV27, with D hard to call. Germline V lookup: CDR1 MNHEY, CDR2 SMNVEV (reference sequence). V lost 10 bases, J lost 5 bases, and 14 bases lay in between. The CDR3 has 12 amino acids.

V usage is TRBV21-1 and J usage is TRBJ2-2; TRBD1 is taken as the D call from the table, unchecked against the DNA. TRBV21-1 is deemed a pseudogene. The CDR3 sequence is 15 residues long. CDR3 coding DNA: TGTGCCAGCAGCACTAACAGGGGTGACACCGGGGAGCTGTTTTTT. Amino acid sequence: CASSTNRGDTGELFF.

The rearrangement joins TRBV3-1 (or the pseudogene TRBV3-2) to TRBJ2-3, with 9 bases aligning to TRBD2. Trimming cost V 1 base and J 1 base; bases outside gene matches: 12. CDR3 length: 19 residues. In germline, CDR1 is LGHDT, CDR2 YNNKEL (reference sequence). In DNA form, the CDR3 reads TGTGCCAGCAGCCAAGGTGGTGGCAGCGGGAGGTTTGGCACAGATACGCAGTATTTT. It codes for CASSQGGGSGRFGTDTQYF.

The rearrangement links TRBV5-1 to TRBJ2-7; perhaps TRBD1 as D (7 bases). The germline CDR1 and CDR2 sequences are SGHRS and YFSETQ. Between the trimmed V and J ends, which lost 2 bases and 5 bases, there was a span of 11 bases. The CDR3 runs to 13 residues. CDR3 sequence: CASSFQGEDEQYF. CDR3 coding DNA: TGCGCCAGCAGCTTTCAGGGGGAGGACGAGCAGTACTTC. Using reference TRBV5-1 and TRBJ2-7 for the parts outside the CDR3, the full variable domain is KAGVTQTPRYLIKTRGQQVTLSCSPISGHRSVSWYQQTPGQGLQFLFEYFSETQRNKGNFPGRFSGRQFSNSRSEMNVSTLELGDSALYLCASSFQGEDEQYFGPGTRLTVT.

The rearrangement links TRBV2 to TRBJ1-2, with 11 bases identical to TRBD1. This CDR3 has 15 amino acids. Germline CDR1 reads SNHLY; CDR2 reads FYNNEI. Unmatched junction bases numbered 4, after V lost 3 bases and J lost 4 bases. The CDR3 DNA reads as TGTGCCAGCAGTGACCCGGGACAGGGGGTCTATGGCTACACCTTC. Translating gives CASSDPGQGVYGYTF. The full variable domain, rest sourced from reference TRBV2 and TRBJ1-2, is EPEVTQTPSHQVTQMGQEVILRCVPISNHLYFYWYRQILGQKVEFLVSFYNNEISEKSEIFDDQFSVERPDGSNFTLKIRSTKLEDSAMYFCASSDPGQGVYGYTFGSGTRLTVV.

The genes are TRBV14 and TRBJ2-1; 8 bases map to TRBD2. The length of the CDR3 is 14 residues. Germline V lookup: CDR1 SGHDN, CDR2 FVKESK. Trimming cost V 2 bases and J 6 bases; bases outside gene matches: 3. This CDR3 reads CASSQQLAVNEQFF. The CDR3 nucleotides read TGTGCCAGCAGCCAACAACTAGCGGTCAATGAGCAGTTCTTC.

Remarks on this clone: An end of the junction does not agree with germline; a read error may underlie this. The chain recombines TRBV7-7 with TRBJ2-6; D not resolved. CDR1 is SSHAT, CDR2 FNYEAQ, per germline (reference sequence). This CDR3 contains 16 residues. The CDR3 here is CASSLGVSSGANVLTF. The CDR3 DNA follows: TGTGCTAGCAGCTTAGGCGTGAGCTCTGGGGCCAACGTCCTGACTTTC.

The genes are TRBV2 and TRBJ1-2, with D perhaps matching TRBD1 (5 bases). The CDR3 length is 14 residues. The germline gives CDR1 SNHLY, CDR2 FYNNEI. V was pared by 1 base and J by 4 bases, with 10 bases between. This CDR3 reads CASSEVREGYGYTF. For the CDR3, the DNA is TGTGCCAGCAGTGAAGTCAGGGAGGGCTATGGCTACACCTTC.

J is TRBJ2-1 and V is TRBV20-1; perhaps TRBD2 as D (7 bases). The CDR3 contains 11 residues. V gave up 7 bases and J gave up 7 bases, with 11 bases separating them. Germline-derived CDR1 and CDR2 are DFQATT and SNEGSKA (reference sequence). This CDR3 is CSEGRGNEQFF. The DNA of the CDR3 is TGCAGTGAAGGGAGGGGGAATGAGCAGTTCTTC.

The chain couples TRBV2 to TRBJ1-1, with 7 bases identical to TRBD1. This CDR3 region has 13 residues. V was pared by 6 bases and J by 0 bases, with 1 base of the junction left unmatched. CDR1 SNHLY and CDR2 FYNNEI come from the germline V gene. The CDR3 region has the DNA TGTGCCAGCAGGGACAGGCTGAACACTGAAGCTTTCTTT. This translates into CASRDRLNTEAFF.

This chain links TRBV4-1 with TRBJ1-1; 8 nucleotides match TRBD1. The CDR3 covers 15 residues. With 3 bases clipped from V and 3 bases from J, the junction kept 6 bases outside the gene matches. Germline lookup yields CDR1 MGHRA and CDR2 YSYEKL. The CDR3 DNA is TGCGCCAGCAGCCAGGACAGGGTTTGGTACACTGAAGCTTTCTTT. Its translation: CASSQDRVWYTEAFF.

The CDR3 loop is CASSLGRNEQFF. The CDR3 nucleotides are TGTGCCAGCAGTCTCGGACGGAATGAGCAGTTCTTC. The chain recombines TRBV27 with TRBJ2-1, with unresolved D. Germline V gives CDR1 MNHEY, CDR2 SMNVEV (reference sequence). Trimming took off 5 bases at V and 7 bases at J, with 9 bases between the two ends. This CDR3 contains 12 residues.